The following is a TCR beta chain sequence with its context. Its antigen is unknown. The entry originates in a study of monozygotic twins with inflammatory bowel disease. Study-wide results and caveats: IBD patients shared fewer clonotypes with other individuals than healthy twins, especially patients with disease activity signs. Healthy co-twins, by inverse Simpson, had higher TCRbeta diversity than their siblings with IBD.

Used for each TCR library was about 3,800 ng of total RNA. Researchers generated cDNA in eight separate reactions per sample. TCRdb reanalyzed the 5' RACE reads, giving one entry per CDR3 protein sequence and no DNA. The sample includes a few hundred thousand distinct CDR3 sequences. The length of the CDR3 is 14 residues. The germline V gene has CDR1 SGHKS and CDR2 YYEKEE (reference sequence). The TCR was taken from a human donor with ulcerative colitis or Crohn's disease, or a healthy co-twin of an affected twin (not recorded which). This chain connects TRBV5-5 to TRBJ1-2; the D gene TCRdb calls, TRBD1, cannot be checked with no DNA. Specimen: blood. The CDR3 reads CASSTGTSNYGYTF.